This TCR beta chain was profiled in a study of cytomegalovirus exposure and HLA in healthy donors. The PCR contained 60 Vbeta and 13 Jbeta primers. Data came from immunoSEQ multiplex PCR; TCRdb stores just in-frame clones and leaves some out. Among about 190,000 clones listed, around four fifths were seen once. The CDR3 loop spans 13 amino acids. Trimming took 7 bases from V and 8 from J, leaving 15 bases between them. The germline V gene encodes CDR1 MNHEY and CDR2 SVGAGI. The clonotype comes from a middle-aged man in good health and CMV-seronegative. Sequencing input: PBMCs. The rearrangement joins TRBV6-5 to TRBJ1-5, with a tentative D call TRBD1 (6 bases). The CDR3 reads CASKMGQGKPQHF. CDR3 sequence (DNA): TGTGCCAGCAAGATGGGGCAGGGGAAGCCCCAGCATTTT.